Listed below are T cell receptor beta chains from one sample, sequenced in a study of blood T cell repertoires in COVID-19. Libraries were prepared by immunoSEQ multiplex PCR; TCRdb keeps only in-frame clonotypes and omits some of them. Among some 180,000 clones, 83% were seen once, and the ten largest hold roughly 2%. Sequencing input: peripheral blood. The receptors were gathered from a woman over 75 with acute or convalescent COVID-19. The CDR3 runs from the conserved cysteine through the conserved F or W. The D gene is left open where the match is weak. Clone size, where shown, is once, few, many, or a class for clones that have expanded.

d_gene: TRBD1; j_gene: TRBJ2-7; v_gene: TRBV11-2; abundance: -; CDR3nt: TGTGCCAGCAGCTTAGCTCTACAGGGGGCCTACGAGCAGTACTTC; CDR3aa: CASSLALQGAYEQYF
d_gene: -; j_gene: TRBJ1-1; v_gene: TRBV4-3; abundance: few; CDR3nt: TGCGCCAGCAGCCAAGCAGGGGAGAAGTACACTGAAGCTTTCTTT; CDR3aa: CASSQAGEKYTEAFF
d_gene: -; j_gene: TRBJ2-3; v_gene: TRBV9; abundance: -; CDR3nt: TGTGCCAGCAGCGGGACTACCGCCAACACAGATACGCAGTATTTT; CDR3aa: CASSGTTANTDTQYF
d_gene: -; j_gene: TRBJ1-4; v_gene: TRBV2; abundance: -; CDR3nt: TGTGCCAGCAATCAAATACAGGGCTCGGACGAAAAACTGTTTTTT; CDR3aa: CASNQIQGSDEKLFF
d_gene: -; j_gene: TRBJ2-7; v_gene: TRBV4-3; abundance: -; CDR3nt: TGCGCCAGCAGCCAAGTCGGAGGGGCGCGGAACGAGCAGTACTTC; CDR3aa: CASSQVGGARNEQYF
d_gene: -; j_gene: TRBJ1-5; v_gene: TRBV19; abundance: few; CDR3nt: TGTGCCAGTACGGAAGGGGTCCCTAATCAGCCCCAGCATTTT; CDR3aa: CASTEGVPNQPQHF
d_gene: -; j_gene: TRBJ2-7; v_gene: TRBV19; abundance: few; CDR3nt: TGTGCCAGTAGTATAGACCAGGGGCTCTCCTACGAGCAGTACTTC; CDR3aa: CASSIDQGLSYEQYF
d_gene: -; j_gene: TRBJ2-3; v_gene: TRBV5-1; abundance: -; CDR3nt: TGCGCCAGCACCTGGGGAGCGACTAGCACAGATACGCAGTATTTT; CDR3aa: CASTWGATSTDTQYF
d_gene: -; j_gene: TRBJ2-5; v_gene: TRBV30; abundance: -; CDR3nt: TGTGCCTGGAGCTCCGGTCAAGAGACCCAGTACTTC; CDR3aa: CAWSSGQETQYF
d_gene: TRBD1; j_gene: TRBJ2-1; v_gene: TRBV5-1; abundance: once; CDR3nt: TGCGCCAGCTCCCACCCGGGACAGGGGAATGAGGGTGAGCAGTTCTTC; CDR3aa: CASSHPGQGNEGEQFF
d_gene: TRBD1; j_gene: TRBJ1-5; v_gene: TRBV28; abundance: -; CDR3nt: TGTGCCAGCAGTGGGTGGGACAGATATCAGCCCCAGCATTTT; CDR3aa: CASSGWDRYQPQHF
d_gene: -; j_gene: TRBJ2-1; v_gene: TRBV7-2; abundance: -; CDR3nt: TGTGCCAGCAGCTTAGTAGTGGGGACAACCTACAATGAGCAGTTCTTC; CDR3aa: CASSLVVGTTYNEQFF
d_gene: -; j_gene: TRBJ2-5; v_gene: TRBV5-1; abundance: -; CDR3nt: TGCGCCAGCAGCTTGGGGCCAGGGGGGCCCCAAGAGACCCAGTACTTC; CDR3aa: CASSLGPGGPQETQYF
d_gene: TRBD1; j_gene: TRBJ2-5; v_gene: TRBV5-4; abundance: many; CDR3nt: TGTGCCAGCAGCATAGGACAGGGGGTGGTGGAGACCCAGTACTTC; CDR3aa: CASSIGQGVVETQYF
d_gene: -; j_gene: TRBJ2-5; v_gene: TRBV7-3; abundance: -; CDR3nt: TGTGCCAGCAGCTTATTGGCCAAGGGGGAGCGTCAAGAGACCCAGTACTTC; CDR3aa: CASSLLAKGERQETQYF
d_gene: -; j_gene: TRBJ1-4; v_gene: TRBV28; abundance: -; CDR3nt: TGTGCCAGCAGCTCGACAGAACTTAATGAAAAACTGTTTTTT; CDR3aa: CASSSTELNEKLFF
d_gene: -; j_gene: TRBJ2-2; v_gene: TRBV6-1; abundance: -; CDR3nt: TGTGCCAGCAGTGACGAGGCATACCGGACCGGGGAGCTGTTTTTT; CDR3aa: CASSDEAYRTGELFF
d_gene: TRBD1; j_gene: TRBJ2-1; v_gene: TRBV5-4; abundance: -; CDR3nt: TGTGCCAGCAGCTTTGAATTTGGCAGGGGGCGCGATGAGCAGTTCTTC; CDR3aa: CASSFEFGRGRDEQFF
d_gene: TRBD1; j_gene: TRBJ2-7; v_gene: TRBV5-1; abundance: -; CDR3nt: TGCGCCAGCAGCTTGGGAACAGGGGGCACACCCTACGAGCAGTACTTC; CDR3aa: CASSLGTGGTPYEQYF
d_gene: TRBD1; j_gene: TRBJ1-5; v_gene: TRBV27; abundance: many; CDR3nt: TGTGCCAGCAGGGAAGGGACAGTTAGCAATCAGCCCCAGCATTTT; CDR3aa: CASREGTVSNQPQHF
d_gene: TRBD1; j_gene: TRBJ2-3; v_gene: TRBV2; abundance: -; CDR3nt: TGTGCCAGCAGTCCGGACAGGGCGGGAGATACGCAGTATTTT; CDR3aa: CASSPDRAGDTQYF
d_gene: TRBD1; j_gene: TRBJ1-5; v_gene: TRBV6-5; abundance: -; CDR3nt: TGTGCCAGCAGCCCCACAGGGGAGAGCAATCAGCCCCAGCATTTT; CDR3aa: CASSPTGESNQPQHF
d_gene: -; j_gene: TRBJ1-4; v_gene: TRBV6-5; abundance: -; CDR3nt: TGTGCCAGCAGCGACGGGTGGGACACCGAAAAACTGTTTTTT; CDR3aa: CASSDGWDTEKLFF
d_gene: -; j_gene: TRBJ2-3; v_gene: TRBV6-2/TRBV6-3; abundance: few; CDR3nt: TGTGCCAGCAGTTATCTACGGACTCTCGACGAAACAGATACGCAGTATTTT; CDR3aa: CASSYLRTLDETDTQYF
d_gene: -; j_gene: TRBJ2-7; v_gene: TRBV5-1; abundance: -; CDR3nt: TGCGCCAGCAGCTCAGACTCTTCTCCGAACGAGCAGTACTTC; CDR3aa: CASSSDSSPNEQYF
d_gene: -; j_gene: TRBJ1-2; v_gene: TRBV27; abundance: -; CDR3nt: TGTGCCAGCAGTTTATCGGGGCAGGCCTATGGCTACACCTTC; CDR3aa: CASSLSGQAYGYTF
d_gene: TRBD2; j_gene: TRBJ2-3; v_gene: TRBV7-9; abundance: many; CDR3nt: TGTGCCAGCATATCTAGCGGGAGAGATACGCAGTATTTT; CDR3aa: CASISSGRDTQYF
d_gene: -; j_gene: TRBJ2-2; v_gene: TRBV2; abundance: -; CDR3nt: TGTGCCAGCAGTCCGGCAGGAGGGGAGCTGTTTTTT; CDR3aa: CASSPAGGELFF
d_gene: -; j_gene: TRBJ1-2; v_gene: TRBV19; abundance: -; CDR3nt: TGTGCCAGTACGGAGGGTCGATATGGCTACACCTTC; CDR3aa: CASTEGRYGYTF
d_gene: -; j_gene: TRBJ1-1; v_gene: TRBV15; abundance: -; CDR3nt: TGTGCCACCAGCAGAGAAGATTGGGGGGGCACTGAAGCTTTCTTT; CDR3aa: CATSREDWGGTEAFF
d_gene: TRBD1; j_gene: TRBJ1-1; v_gene: TRBV30; abundance: -; CDR3nt: TGTGCCTGGAGTGTAGGGACAGGGTATAACACTGAAGCTTTCTTT; CDR3aa: CAWSVGTGYNTEAFF
d_gene: -; j_gene: TRBJ2-2; v_gene: TRBV11-3; abundance: -; CDR3nt: TGTGCCAGCAGCTTAGTAGCCGGCACCGGGGAGCTGTTTTTT; CDR3aa: CASSLVAGTGELFF
d_gene: -; j_gene: TRBJ2-2; v_gene: TRBV28; abundance: few; CDR3nt: TGTGCCAGCAGTTTCACCGGGTTGCGGTCCGGGGAGCTGTTTTTT; CDR3aa: CASSFTGLRSGELFF
d_gene: TRBD2; j_gene: TRBJ2-2; v_gene: TRBV5-1; abundance: -; CDR3nt: TGCGCCAGCAGCCCCGGGACTAGCGGGAGGACCGGGGAGCTGTTTTTT; CDR3aa: CASSPGTSGRTGELFF
d_gene: -; j_gene: TRBJ2-1; v_gene: TRBV5-3; abundance: -; CDR3nt: TGTGCCAGAAGCTTGATTGGGGGGGCGTCATATAATGAGCAGTTCTTC; CDR3aa: CARSLIGGASYNEQFF
d_gene: -; j_gene: TRBJ2-1; v_gene: TRBV3-1/TRBV3-2; abundance: -; CDR3nt: TGTGCCAGCAGCCAAGGGGGAGGGGGTGTCTACAATGAGCAGTTCTTC; CDR3aa: CASSQGGGGVYNEQFF
d_gene: -; j_gene: TRBJ1-1; v_gene: TRBV9; abundance: -; CDR3nt: TGTGCCAGCAGCGTAGGGGCGCGGGGGAACACTGAAGCTTTCTTT; CDR3aa: CASSVGARGNTEAFF
d_gene: -; j_gene: TRBJ1-1; v_gene: TRBV28; abundance: -; CDR3nt: TGTGCCAGCAGTTTATCCGGGGATTCCACTGAAGCTTTCTTT; CDR3aa: CASSLSGDSTEAFF
d_gene: -; j_gene: TRBJ2-5; v_gene: TRBV7-2; abundance: -; CDR3nt: TGTGCCAGCAGCTTATCGGGGTTCGGGGGCCAAGAGACCCAGTACTTC; CDR3aa: CASSLSGFGGQETQYF
d_gene: -; j_gene: TRBJ2-1; v_gene: TRBV3-1/TRBV3-2; abundance: -; CDR3nt: TGTGCCAGCAGCCAAGATAGAGGTGAGCAGTTCTTC; CDR3aa: CASSQDRGEQFF